The sequence of this TCR beta chain was determined in a study of OX40 agonist ivuxolimab in advanced cancers. Germline V gene data show CDR1 as SGHTA and CDR2 as FQGNSA. The V and J ends lost 5 bases and 4 bases, in that order; junction bases with no gene match: 6. This CDR3 region has 16 residues. Study-wide findings and caveats: Clonal expansion from baseline to week 6 occurred in both CD4+ and CD8+ T cells.

TCRdb keeps only in-frame clones here, not all; method: immunoSEQ multiplex PCR. The data hold about 120,000 clones, with 80% to 90% observed a single time. Details on this clone: Its antigen is unidentified.

V gene TRBV7-2 combines with J gene TRBJ2-7, with 15 bases matching TRBD2. The sample was CD4+ or CD8+ T cells sorted from blood, taken in a trial of the OX40 agonist ivuxolimab. The source is an adult with an advanced solid tumor such as melanoma, head and neck, liver or kidney cancer. CDR3 nucleotides: TGTGCCAGCAGCGCCGGACTAGCGGGGGGGTCTTACGAGCAGTACTTC. Its translation is CASSAGLAGGSYEQYF.